The following is a TCR beta chain sequence with its context. This sample is drawn from a study of blood T cell repertoires in COVID-19. Study as a whole: T cells, B-cell-depleted T cells, or PBMCs supplied cDNA or gDNA.

In the original processing: Amplification with reference gene primers provided the estimates of nucleated cell counts. Sequenced by immunoSEQ multiplex PCR; TCRdb stores in-frame clones only, minus some. V and J calls and clone size come straight from that table; D and trimming were deduced from the DNA. The sample consists of 110,000 or so clones, more than 75% of them appearing once. The source of this sequence is a man aged 40-49 years with acute or convalescent COVID-19. The sequencing sample was made of peripheral blood.

Here the CDR3 reads CASSRTENTEAFF. In nucleotides, the CDR3 is TGCGCCAGCAGTAGGACAGAAAACACTGAAGCTTTCTTT. V usage is TRBV5-1 and J usage is TRBJ1-1, with D perhaps TRBD1 (6 bases). Germline-derived CDR1 and CDR2 are SGHRS and YFSETQ. V was pared by 5 bases and J by 2 bases, with 10 bases between. CDR3 length equals 13 residues.